A selection of T cell receptor beta chains follows, all from one sample in a study of early T cells in non-severe SARS-CoV-2 infection. One entry per CDR3 protein results from TCRdb running MiXCR on the 5' RACE reads. The sample consists of approximately 75,000 distinct CDR3 sequences, about 14% of them appearing once. Sequencing used whole blood, obtained at baseline. The receptors stem from an adult who was a healthcare worker with PCR-confirmed SARS-CoV-2 infection or an uninfected control (not recorded which). The CDR3 runs from the conserved cysteine through the conserved F or W. A D gene is named only where the DNA matches it firmly.

TRBV7-3	TRBJ2-5	.	CASSRTGAGETQYF
TRBV28	TRBJ1-1	.	CASSVGGLNTEAFF
TRBV7-2	TRBJ2-1	.	CASSLEIRDPYNEQFF
TRBV18	TRBJ2-1	TRBD2	CASSPPRREWNEQFF
TRBV28	TRBJ2-6	TRBD2	CASSSGGAGANVLTF
TRBV15	TRBJ2-6	.	CATSGDRPGSGANVLTF
TRBV27	TRBJ1-5	.	CASSLEGFGSNQPQHF
TRBV6-1	TRBJ1-4	.	CASRGGHEDEKLFF
TRBV24-1	TRBJ2-3	.	CAPQREADTQYF
TRBV4-1	TRBJ2-5	.	CASSQARMETQYF
TRBV20-1	TRBJ1-1	.	CSRRRVNTEAFF
TRBV4-1	TRBJ2-1	.	CASSQAGGLDNEQFF
TRBV7-2	TRBJ2-3	TRBD2	CASSVQAGVTDTQYF
TRBV5-1	TRBJ1-1	.	CASSLGQVTGNTEAFF
TRBV5-4	TRBJ2-7	.	CASSSLPTGAYEQYF
TRBV11-2	TRBJ2-7	.	CASSSYSGYEQYF